The source of this T cell receptor (beta chain) is a study of beta chain features in type 1 diabetes. Study findings and constraints: Because the template was cDNA, high-expressing cells might be over-represented. Across all four CD4+ subsets, people with type 1 diabetes showed modestly shorter TCRB CDR3s. In the patient group, naive, central memory and Treg TCRB repertoires seemed more alike than in the healthy donor group.

Reverse transcription of all isolated RNA meant that expressed TCRB transcripts were sequenced. Assay used: immunoSEQ multiplex PCR; TCRdb lists only in-frame clones, some missing. The table includes roughly 300,000 clones, approximately 10% detected once. A note on this clone: Antigen: not known.

Every sorted population was more than 95% pure. The source is a man aged 30 to 39 with type 1 diabetes. Material for sequencing was central memory CD4+ T cells from blood.

The DNA of the CDR3 is TGTGCCGTGGGCGGGGACTCCTACGAGCAGTACTTC. Residues: CAVGGDSYEQYF. V gene TRBV30 combines with J gene TRBJ2-7; tentative D call: TRBD2 (6 bases). The CDR3 is 12 amino acids. V was clipped by 8 bases and J by 0 bases, with 11 bases between them. Germline-derived CDR1 and CDR2 are GTSNPN and SVGIG (reference sequence).